The next 27 T cell receptor beta chains were all read from a single sample in a study of cytotoxic CD8 clonotypes in ibrutinib-treated CLL. The method was immunoSEQ multiplex PCR; TCRdb's version includes in-frame clones alone and lacks a portion of them. The sample contains 200,000 to 250,000 clones, roughly 73% of which appear only once. Sequences were derived from PBMCs, sampled after 12 months of ibrutinib treatment. Source of these receptors: a human donor with chronic lymphocytic leukemia.

The rearrangement uses TRBV19 and TRBJ1-1, with TRBD1 identical over 9 bases. With V trimmed by 6 bases and J by 5 bases, 10 bases remained unmatched. Germline V gives CDR1 LNHDA, CDR2 SQIVND (reference sequence). The CDR3 is made up of 15 amino acids. The CDR3 DNA is TGTGCCAGTAGGTTACTACAGGGGGCACGGACTGAAGCTTTCTTT. Amino acid sequence: CASRLLQGARTEAFF.

The V call is TRBV29-1, the J call TRBJ1-1, with D hard to call. The CDR3 has 11 residues. Trimming stripped 2 bases from V and 1 base from J, with 2 bases between. Per the germline V gene, CDR1 is SQVTM and CDR2 is ANQGSEA. CDR3 loop: CSVETNTEAFF. The CDR3 DNA follows: TGCAGCGTTGAAACGAACACTGAAGCTTTCTTT.

A single count supports this clone. V gene TRBV19 combines with J gene TRBJ2-1; no definite D call. This CDR3 has 12 residues. Germline loops: CDR1 LNHDA, CDR2 SQIVND (reference sequence). V lost 3 bases and J 5 bases, leaving 5 bases between the germline ends. CDR3 amino acids: CASSIRDNEQFF. The CDR3 DNA reads as TGTGCCAGTAGTATTCGTGACAATGAGCAGTTCTTC. Drawing the rest from reference TRBV19 and TRBJ2-1, the complete variable domain is DGGITQSPKYLFRKEGQNVTLSCEQNLNHDAMYWYRQDPGQGLRLIYYSQIVNDFQKGDIAEGYSVSREKKESFPLTVTSAQKNPTAFYLCASSIRDNEQFFGPGTRLTVL.

This clone was detected once. The chain is built from TRBV4-1 and TRBJ2-3, with D perhaps assigned TRBD1 or TRBD2 (5 bases each). V lost 1 base and J lost 0, with 8 bases in between. This CDR3 is 15 amino acids long. The germline V gene encodes CDR1 MGHRA and CDR2 YSYEKL. The CDR3 DNA is TGCGCCAGCAGCCAAGGGGGCGGGAGCACAGATACGCAGTATTTT. Its protein is CASSQGGGSTDTQYF.

This clone was counted a few times. CDR3 residues: CAISDLGANEKLFF. CDR3 nucleotides: TGTGCCATCAGTGATTTGGGGGCTAATGAAAAACTGTTTTTT. The rearrangement uses TRBV10-3 and TRBJ1-4, with D perhaps matching TRBD1 (5 bases). The CDR3 loop spans 14 amino acids. Trimming left V 3 bases short and J 3 bases short, with 8 bases between. Per the germline V gene, CDR1 is ENHRY and CDR2 is SYGVKD.

This chain connects TRBV5-1 to TRBJ1-1, with 9 bases fitting TRBD1. The CDR3 is 12 amino acids. The V and J ends lost 6 bases and 4 bases, in that order; junction bases with no gene match: 1. The germline V gene has CDR1 SGHRS and CDR2 YFSETQ. The CDR3 spells CASKTGGTEAFF. The CDR3 DNA reads TGCGCCAGCAAGACAGGGGGCACTGAAGCTTTCTTT.

V gene TRBV11-2 combines with J gene TRBJ1-1; the D gene is possibly TRBD1 (5 bases). From germline, CDR1 is SGHAT and CDR2 FQNNGV. CDR3 length: 12 amino acids. The V and J ends lost 7 bases and 10 bases respectively, with 16 bases between them. The CDR3 loop is CASNPGGRGAFF. The CDR3 region has the DNA TGTGCCAGCAACCCGGGGGGACGCGGAGCTTTCTTT.

The genes are TRBV6-4 and TRBJ2-7; no firm D call. The CDR3 runs to 12 residues. Trimming shortened V by 3 bases and J by 2 bases, and 5 bases separated the two germline ends. Germline V gene lookup returns CDR1 MRHNA and CDR2 SNTAGT. The CDR3: CASSELPYEQYF. The DNA for the CDR3 is TGTGCCAGCAGTGAGCTACCCTACGAGCAGTACTTC.

V is TRBV6-5 and J is TRBJ1-6; a possible D gene is TRBD1 (5 bases). The V gene lost 6 bases and the J gene lost 7 bases, with 16 bases spanning the gap. CDR3 size: 15 residues. Per germline, CDR1 MNHEY and CDR2 SVGAGI. Here the CDR3 DNA reads TGTGCCAGCAGCCCGACTGGGCAGGGAAATTCACCCCTCCACTTT. Residues: CASSPTGQGNSPLHF.

The chain couples TRBV13 to TRBJ1-5, with D tentatively TRBD1 (5 bases). Per germline, CDR1 PRHDT and CDR2 FYEKMQ (reference sequence). The CDR3 is made up of 13 amino acids. V dropped 2 bases and J dropped 7 bases, with 9 bases sitting between them. DNA for the CDR3: TGTGCCAGCAGCTTATCGGGGGAACAGCCCCAGCATTTT. Protein: CASSLSGEQPQHF.

V gene TRBV18 combines with J gene TRBJ2-1; D is unclear. The CDR3 is 13 residues long. Trimming left V 2 bases short and J 5 bases short, with 7 bases between. Germline loops: CDR1 KGHSH, CDR2 LQKENI. CDR3 nucleotides: TGTGCCAGCTCACCAAACAGAAACAATGAGCAGTTCTTC. The encoded protein is CASSPNRNNEQFF.

The V gene is TRBV7-9, the J gene TRBJ1-1; no clear D. The CDR3 length is 17 residues. Germline loops: CDR1 SEHNR, CDR2 FQNEAQ (reference sequence). V lost 5 bases, J lost 1 base, and 20 bases lay in between. This CDR3 reads CASSPLGSDHGNTEAFF. CDR3 DNA: TGTGCCAGCAGCCCCCTAGGCTCCGACCACGGGAACACTGAAGCTTTCTTT.

This clone was detected a few times. V gene TRBV6-1 combines with J gene TRBJ1-5; 7 bases align to TRBD1. Unmatched junction bases numbered 12, after V lost 10 bases and J lost 6 bases. The CDR3 is made up of 14 amino acids. Per germline, CDR1 MNHNS and CDR2 SASEGT. CDR3 nucleotide sequence: TGTGCCATCCAAGTATCAACAGGGGTTCAGCCCCAGCATTTT. It codes for CAIQVSTGVQPQHF.

V is TRBV11-3 and J is TRBJ1-2; tentative D call: TRBD1 (6 bases). With 4 bases removed from V and 0 bases from J, the gap between germline ends came to 12 bases. The germline V gene encodes CDR1 SGHNT and CDR2 YENEEA. This CDR3 contains 15 residues. CDR3 region: CASSSDSLANYGYTF. As DNA, the CDR3 is TGTGCCAGCAGCTCGGACAGCTTAGCTAACTATGGCTACACCTTC.

J is TRBJ2-3 and V is TRBV5-1; the D gene could be TRBD1 or TRBD2 (5 bases each). CDR1 SGHRS and CDR2 YFSETQ come from the germline V gene. Trimming took 5 bases from V and 3 from J, leaving 22 bases between them. The CDR3 runs to 17 residues. CDR3 loop: CASRQERLASITDTQYF. The CDR3 DNA reads as TGCGCCAGCAGACAGGAGAGGCTAGCATCGATTACAGATACGCAGTATTTT.

The chain couples TRBV10-3 to TRBJ2-7, with 8 bases that match TRBD1. CDR3 size: 15 residues. The germline CDR1 and CDR2 sequences are ENHRY and SYGVKD. With 6 bases clipped from V and 7 bases from J, the junction kept 14 bases outside the gene matches. The CDR3 bases are TGTGCCATCAGATTAACGGGACAGGCTCCGGGGGAGCAGTACTTC. It translates to CAIRLTGQAPGEQYF.

With regard to this clone: The same CDR3 is also encoded by other DNA sequences in this sample. This chain uses TRBV4-1 with TRBJ1-2; no reliable D call. Germline CDR1 reads MGHRA; CDR2 reads YSYEKL. V shed 0 bases and J shed 5 bases, with 7 bases lying between them. The CDR3 has 13 residues. The CDR3 reads CASSQDPRYGYTF. CDR3 coding DNA: TGCGCCAGCAGCCAAGATCCGAGGTATGGCTACACCTTC.

A single count supports this clone. The rearrangement links TRBV5-1 to TRBJ2-7, with 9 bases aligning to TRBD1. The J segment lost 4 bases and the V segment lost 4 bases, leaving 9 bases of the junction unmatched. Germline-derived CDR1 and CDR2 are SGHRS and YFSETQ. The CDR3 covers 15 residues. DNA for the CDR3: TGCGCCAGCAGCGATGGGGGGACAGGGACGTACGAGCAGTACTTC. It encodes CASSDGGTGTYEQYF.

This clone was observed a handful of times. This sample also contains other DNA sequences that code for the same CDR3. V usage is TRBV6-5 and J usage is TRBJ1-2; D is unresolved. V was trimmed by 5 bases and J by 1 base, leaving 8 bases between them. Germline CDR1 and CDR2: MNHEY and SVGAGI. The CDR3 runs to 13 residues. CDR3 protein: CASSLDRNYGYTF. DNA for the CDR3: TGTGCCAGCAGTCTCGACCGTAACTATGGCTACACCTTC.

V is TRBV19 and J is TRBJ1-2, with TRBD1 matching over 8 bases. Germline-derived CDR1 and CDR2 are LNHDA and SQIVND (reference sequence). The CDR3 contains 13 residues. V lost 11 bases, J lost 5 bases, and 10 bases stayed unmatched. The CDR3 loop reads CASRQGAGYGYTF. Written as DNA, the CDR3 is TGTGCCTCCAGGCAGGGGGCTGGGTATGGCTACACCTTC. The full variable domain, its missing parts supplied by reference TRBV19 and TRBJ1-2, is DGGITQSPKYLFRKEGQNVTLSCEQNLNHDAMYWYRQDPGQGLRLIYYSQIVNDFQKGDIAEGYSVSREKKESFPLTVTSAQKNPTAFYLCASRQGAGYGYTFGSGTRLTVV.

The J gene is TRBJ1-1, the V gene TRBV4-1, with a possible D match to TRBD1 (5 bases). V gave up 0 bases and J gave up 10 bases, with 15 bases separating them. Germline assignment: CDR1 MGHRA and CDR2 YSYEKL. The CDR3 is 14 residues long. For the CDR3, the DNA is TGCGCCAGCAGCCAAGATGTGGCAGGGTGGCGAGCTTTCTTT. It codes for CASSQDVAGWRAFF.

V gene TRBV5-1 combines with J gene TRBJ1-1; 9 bases align to TRBD1. The CDR3 is made up of 14 amino acids. CDR1 and CDR2 (germline): SGHRS, YFSETQ. The V and J ends lost 3 bases and 4 bases, in that order; junction bases with no gene match: 4. CDR3: CASSSGQGSTEAFF. The DNA for the CDR3 is TGCGCCAGCAGCTCCGGACAGGGGAGCACTGAAGCTTTCTTT.

This chain connects TRBV6-5 to TRBJ2-7; 7 bases are a match to TRBD2. The V segment lost 2 bases and the J segment 4 bases; nucleotides outside the gene matches: 8. CDR3 length equals 15 residues. Germline CDR1 MNHEY, CDR2 SVGAGI. The CDR3 bases are TGTGCCAGCAGTTACGGACTAGGCCGAGTTTACGAGCAGTACTTC. It specifies CASSYGLGRVYEQYF.

This clone has a handful of counts. The V call is TRBV27, the J call TRBJ2-6, with unresolved D. Germline V gives CDR1 MNHEY, CDR2 SMNVEV (reference sequence). The CDR3 spans 14 residues. V was trimmed by 7 bases and J by 0 bases, leaving 7 bases between them. The CDR3 nucleotides read TGTGCCAGCACTGTTAGCTCTGGGGCCAACGTCCTGACTTTC. It translates to CASTVSSGANVLTF.

The chain has TRBV5-1 and TRBJ1-2, with D unresolved. Trimming removed 0 bases from V and 6 bases from J, with 15 bases in between. The CDR3 runs to 15 residues. CDR1 SGHRS and CDR2 YFSETQ come from the germline V gene. The CDR3 loop is CASSLDLPRPNGYTF. The DNA for the CDR3 is TGCGCCAGCAGCTTGGACCTCCCCCGGCCTAATGGCTACACCTTC.

This chain uses TRBV5-1 with TRBJ2-7; D may be TRBD1 (5 bases). V was clipped by 0 bases and J by 3 bases, with 10 bases between them. CDR1 SGHRS and CDR2 YFSETQ come from the germline V gene. This CDR3 has 14 amino acids. CDR3 sequence reads: CASSLEGQNYEQYF. The CDR3, as DNA: TGCGCCAGCAGCTTGGAAGGACAAAACTACGAGCAGTACTTC.

Remarks on this clone: Within the sample, other DNA sequences also encode this same CDR3. The CDR3 spells CASSLEQGSSYNEQFF. The DNA for the CDR3 is TGTGCCAGCAGCTTAGAGCAGGGGAGCTCCTACAATGAGCAGTTCTTC. The V call is TRBV11-3, the J call TRBJ2-1, with D perhaps TRBD1 (6 bases). This CDR3 comprises 16 residues. Trimming took off 0 bases at V and 0 bases at J, with 9 bases between the two ends. Germline lookup yields CDR1 SGHNT and CDR2 YENEEA.